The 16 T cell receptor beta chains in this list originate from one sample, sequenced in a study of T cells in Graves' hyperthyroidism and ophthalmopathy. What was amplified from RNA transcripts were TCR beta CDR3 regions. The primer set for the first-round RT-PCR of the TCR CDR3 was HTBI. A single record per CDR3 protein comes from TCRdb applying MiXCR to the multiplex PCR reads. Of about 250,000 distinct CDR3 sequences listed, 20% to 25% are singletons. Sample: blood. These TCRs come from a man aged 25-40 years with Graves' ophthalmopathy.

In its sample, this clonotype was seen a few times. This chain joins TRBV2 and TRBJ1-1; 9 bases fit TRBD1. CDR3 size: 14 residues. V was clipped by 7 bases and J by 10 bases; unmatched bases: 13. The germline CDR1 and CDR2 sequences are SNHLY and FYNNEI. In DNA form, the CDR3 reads TGTGCCAGCATTTCACAGGGGGCTAGTAAGGGAGCTTTCTTT. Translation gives CASISQGASKGAFF.

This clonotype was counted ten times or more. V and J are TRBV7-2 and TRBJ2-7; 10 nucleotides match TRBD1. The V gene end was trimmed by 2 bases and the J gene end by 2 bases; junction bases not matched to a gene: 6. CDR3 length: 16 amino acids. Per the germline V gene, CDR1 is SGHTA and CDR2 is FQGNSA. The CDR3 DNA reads TGTGCCAGCAGCTTAAAGTTCGGGACAGGGGCCTACGAGCAGTACTTC. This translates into CASSLKFGTGAYEQYF. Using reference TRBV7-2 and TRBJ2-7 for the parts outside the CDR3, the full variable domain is GAGVSQSPSNKVTEKGKDVELRCDPISGHTALYWYRQSLGQGLEFLIYFQGNSAPDKSGLPSDRFSAERTGGSVSTLTIQRTQQEDSAVYLCASSLKFGTGAYEQYFGPGTRLTVT.

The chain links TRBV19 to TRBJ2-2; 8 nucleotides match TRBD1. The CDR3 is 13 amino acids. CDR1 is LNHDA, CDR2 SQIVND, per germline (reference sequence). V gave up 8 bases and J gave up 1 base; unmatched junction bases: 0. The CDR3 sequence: CASGTGNTGELFF. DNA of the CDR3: TGTGCCAGTGGGACAGGGAACACCGGGGAGCTGTTTTTT.

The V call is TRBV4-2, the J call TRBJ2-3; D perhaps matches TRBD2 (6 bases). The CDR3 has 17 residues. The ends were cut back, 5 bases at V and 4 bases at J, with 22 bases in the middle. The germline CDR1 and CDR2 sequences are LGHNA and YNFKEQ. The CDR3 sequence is CASSGSWAGRRADTQYF. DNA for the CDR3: TGTGCCAGCAGCGGCTCCTGGGCGGGAAGGAGGGCAGATACGCAGTATTTT.

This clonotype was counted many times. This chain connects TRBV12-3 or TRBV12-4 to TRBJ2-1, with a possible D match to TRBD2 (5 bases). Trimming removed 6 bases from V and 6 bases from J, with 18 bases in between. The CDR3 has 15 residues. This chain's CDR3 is CASRPPEGFGNEQFF. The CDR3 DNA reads TGTGCCAGCAGGCCCCCTGAGGGATTCGGCAATGAGCAGTTCTTC.

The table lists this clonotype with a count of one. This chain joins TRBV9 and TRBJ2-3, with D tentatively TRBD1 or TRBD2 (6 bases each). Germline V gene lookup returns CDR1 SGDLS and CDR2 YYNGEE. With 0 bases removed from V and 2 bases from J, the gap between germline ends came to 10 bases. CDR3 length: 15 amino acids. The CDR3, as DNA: TGTGCCAGCAGCGTAGCGGGGGCGCACACAGATACGCAGTATTTT. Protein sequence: CASSVAGAHTDTQYF.

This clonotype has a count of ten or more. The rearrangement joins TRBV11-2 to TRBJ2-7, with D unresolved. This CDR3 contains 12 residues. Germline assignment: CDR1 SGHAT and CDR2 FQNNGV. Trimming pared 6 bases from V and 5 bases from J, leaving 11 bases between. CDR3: CASRSYGNEQYF. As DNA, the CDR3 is TGTGCCAGCAGGTCGTATGGAAACGAGCAGTACTTC.

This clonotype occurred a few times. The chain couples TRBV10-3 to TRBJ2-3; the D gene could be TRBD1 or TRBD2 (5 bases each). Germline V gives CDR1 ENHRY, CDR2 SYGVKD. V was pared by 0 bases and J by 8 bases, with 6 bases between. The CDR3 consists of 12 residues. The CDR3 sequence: CAISESGGTQYF. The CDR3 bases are TGTGCCATCAGTGAGTCTGGGGGTACGCAGTATTTT.

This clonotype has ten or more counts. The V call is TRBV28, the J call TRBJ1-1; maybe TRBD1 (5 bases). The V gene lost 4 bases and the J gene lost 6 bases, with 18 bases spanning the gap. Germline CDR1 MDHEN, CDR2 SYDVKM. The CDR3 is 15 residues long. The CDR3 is CASSSQGTGAAEAFF. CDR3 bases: TGTGCCAGCAGTTCACAAGGGACCGGAGCGGCTGAAGCTTTCTTT.

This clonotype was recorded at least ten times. This CDR3 reads CASGSYEQYF. CDR3 DNA sequence: TGTGCCAGCGGTTCCTACGAGCAGTACTTC. The rearrangement links TRBV3-1 to TRBJ2-7; D uncertain. This CDR3 contains 10 residues. In germline, CDR1 is LGHDT, CDR2 YNNKEL (reference sequence). V shed 8 bases and J shed 1 base, with 3 bases lying between them.

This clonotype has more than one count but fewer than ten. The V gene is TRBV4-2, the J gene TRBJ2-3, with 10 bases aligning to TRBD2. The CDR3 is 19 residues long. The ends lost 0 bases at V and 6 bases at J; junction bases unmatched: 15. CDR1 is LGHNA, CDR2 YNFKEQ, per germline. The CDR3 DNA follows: TGTGCCAGCAGCCAAGATATCAGCGGGAGGGCCGTGCCTGTTGATACGCAGTATTTT. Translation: CASSQDISGRAVPVDTQYF.

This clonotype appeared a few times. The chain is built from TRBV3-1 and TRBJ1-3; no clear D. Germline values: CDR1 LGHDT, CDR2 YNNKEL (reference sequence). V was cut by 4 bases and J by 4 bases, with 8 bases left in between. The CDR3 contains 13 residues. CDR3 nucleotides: TGTGCCAGCAGCCCTTACGGGGGAAACACCATATATTTT. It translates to CASSPYGGNTIYF. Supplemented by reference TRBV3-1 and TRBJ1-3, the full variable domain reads DTAVSQTPKYLVTQMGNDKSIKCEQNLGHDTMYWYKQDSKKFLKIMFSYNNKELIINETVPNRFSPKSPDKAHLNLHINSLELGDSAVYFCASSPYGGNTIYFGEGSWLTVV.

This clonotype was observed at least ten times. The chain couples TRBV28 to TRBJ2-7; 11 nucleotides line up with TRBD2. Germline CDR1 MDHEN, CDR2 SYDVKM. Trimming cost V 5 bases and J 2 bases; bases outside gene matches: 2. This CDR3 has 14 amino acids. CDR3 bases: TGTGCCAGCAGTAAACTAGCGGGAGCCTACGAGCAGTACTTC. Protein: CASSKLAGAYEQYF.

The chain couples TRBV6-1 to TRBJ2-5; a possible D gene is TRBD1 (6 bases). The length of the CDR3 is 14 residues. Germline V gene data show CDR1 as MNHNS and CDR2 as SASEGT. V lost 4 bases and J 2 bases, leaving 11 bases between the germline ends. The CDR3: CASSVLGTQETQYF. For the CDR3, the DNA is TGTGCCAGCAGTGTTTTGGGGACACAAGAGACCCAGTACTTC.

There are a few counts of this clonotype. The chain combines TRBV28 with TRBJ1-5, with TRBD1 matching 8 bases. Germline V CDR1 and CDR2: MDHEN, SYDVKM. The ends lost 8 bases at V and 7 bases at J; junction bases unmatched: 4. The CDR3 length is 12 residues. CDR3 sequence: CASRQGRQPQHF. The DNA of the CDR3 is TGTGCCAGCCGACAGGGGAGGCAGCCCCAGCATTTT.

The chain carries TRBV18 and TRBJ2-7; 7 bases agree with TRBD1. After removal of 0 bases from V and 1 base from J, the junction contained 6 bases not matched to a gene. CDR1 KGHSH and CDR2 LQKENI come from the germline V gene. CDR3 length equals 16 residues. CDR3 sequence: CASSPPDRAWSYEQYF. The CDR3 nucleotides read TGTGCCAGCTCACCACCCGACAGGGCCTGGTCCTACGAGCAGTACTTC.